This TCR beta chain emerged from a study of blood T cells in healthy people across ages. The donors, aged roughly 6 to 95, were healthy Caucasians from Russia. Each of the donors had 9 to 10 milliliters of peripheral blood drawn into EDTA-treated Vacutainer tubes. This clonotype appeared a few times. Its antigen is unidentified. Germline CDR1 is LGHNA and CDR2 is YSLEER. The CDR3 length is 16 residues. Trimming removed 0 bases from V and 4 bases from J; junction bases left unmatched: 6. Alongside a J-beta primer mix, a sample-barcoded 5' primer served in a second PCR lasting about 6 to 11 cycles. One entry per CDR3 protein results from TCRdb running MiXCR on the 5' RACE reads. The top ten clones hold about 21% of a sample with hundreds of thousands of distinct CDR3 sequences, about 42% of them seen once. General study results and limits: The donors' CMV status was not determined, possibly confounding changes in expanded clonotypes.

The genes are TRBV4-3 and TRBJ2-7, with 10 bases identical to TRBD1. The sequence derives from a man aged 60 to 75 in good health. The sequencing sample was made of blood. The CDR3, as DNA: TGCGCCAGCAGCCAAGATATTATGGACAGGGGGTACGAGCAGTACTTC. Amino acid sequence: CASSQDIMDRGYEQYF.